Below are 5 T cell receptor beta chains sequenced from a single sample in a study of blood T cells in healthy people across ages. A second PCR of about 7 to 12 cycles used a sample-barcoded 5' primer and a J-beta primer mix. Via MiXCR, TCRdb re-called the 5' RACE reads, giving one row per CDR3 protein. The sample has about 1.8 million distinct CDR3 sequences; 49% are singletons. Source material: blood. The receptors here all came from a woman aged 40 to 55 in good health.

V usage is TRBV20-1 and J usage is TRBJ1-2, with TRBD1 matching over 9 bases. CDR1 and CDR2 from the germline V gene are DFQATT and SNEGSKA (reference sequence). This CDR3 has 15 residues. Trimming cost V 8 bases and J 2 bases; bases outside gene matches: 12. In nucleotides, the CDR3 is TGCAGTTCCGGATCTATAGGACAGGGGAACTATGGCTACACCTTC. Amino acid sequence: CSSGSIGQGNYGYTF.

CDR3: CASRAPARVYYNEQFF. DNA of the CDR3: TGTGCCAGCAGGGCCCCCGCACGGGTGTACTACAATGAGCAGTTCTTC. This chain joins TRBV7-9 and TRBJ2-1; D uncertain. Germline values: CDR1 SEHNR, CDR2 FQNEAQ (reference sequence). This CDR3 spans 16 amino acids. V was clipped by 6 bases and J by 3 bases, with 18 bases between them.

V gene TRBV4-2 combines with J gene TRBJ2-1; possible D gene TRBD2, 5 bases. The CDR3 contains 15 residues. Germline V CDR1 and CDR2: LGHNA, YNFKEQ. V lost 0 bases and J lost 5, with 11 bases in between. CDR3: CASSQEGGRNNEQFF. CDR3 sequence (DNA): TGTGCCAGCAGCCAAGAGGGTGGGAGAAACAATGAGCAGTTCTTC.

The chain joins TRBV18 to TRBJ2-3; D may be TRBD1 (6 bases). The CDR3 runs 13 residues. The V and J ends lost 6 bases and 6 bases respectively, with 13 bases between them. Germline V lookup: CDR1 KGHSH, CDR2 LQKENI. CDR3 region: CASSPDQGDTQYF. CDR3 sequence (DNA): TGTGCCAGCTCTCCGGACCAGGGGGATACGCAGTATTTT.

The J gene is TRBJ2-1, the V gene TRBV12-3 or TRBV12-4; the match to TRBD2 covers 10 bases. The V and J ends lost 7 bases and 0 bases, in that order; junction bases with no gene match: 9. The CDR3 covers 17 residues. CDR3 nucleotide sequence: TGTGCCAGCACGCCTAGCGGGGGCCTAAGCTCCTACAATGAGCAGTTCTTC. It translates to CASTPSGGLSSYNEQFF.